This TCR beta chain was sequenced for a study of blood T cell repertoires in COVID-19. Assay: immunoSEQ multiplex PCR; the TCRdb copy retains only in-frame clones and omits some. The repertoire holds some 180,000 clones, with nearly 90% as singletons. The length of the CDR3 is 15 residues. CDR1 is MNHEY and CDR2 is SVGAGI in the germline V gene. V was shortened by 5 bases and J by 7 bases, with 20 bases between the two germline ends. The sample was peripheral blood. The receptor was derived from a man between 60 and 75 years old with active or convalescent COVID-19. The chain combines TRBV6-5 with TRBJ1-1; D is unresolved. DNA of the CDR3: TGTGCCAGCAGTCTATCCCGGGATCGGACGGGTGAAGCTTTCTTT. It yields the protein CASSLSRDRTGEAFF.